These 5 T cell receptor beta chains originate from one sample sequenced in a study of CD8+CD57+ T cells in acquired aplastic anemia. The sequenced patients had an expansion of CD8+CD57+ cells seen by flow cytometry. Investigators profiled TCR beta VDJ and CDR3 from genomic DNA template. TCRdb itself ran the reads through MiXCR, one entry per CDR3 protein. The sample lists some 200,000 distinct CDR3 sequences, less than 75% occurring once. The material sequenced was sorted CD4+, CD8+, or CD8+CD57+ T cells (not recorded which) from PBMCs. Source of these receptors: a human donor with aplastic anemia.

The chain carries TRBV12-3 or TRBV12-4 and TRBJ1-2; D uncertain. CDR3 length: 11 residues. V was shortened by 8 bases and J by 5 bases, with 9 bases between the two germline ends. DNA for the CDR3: TGTGCCAGCTCAATGGAGTATGGCTACACCTTC. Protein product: CASSMEYGYTF.

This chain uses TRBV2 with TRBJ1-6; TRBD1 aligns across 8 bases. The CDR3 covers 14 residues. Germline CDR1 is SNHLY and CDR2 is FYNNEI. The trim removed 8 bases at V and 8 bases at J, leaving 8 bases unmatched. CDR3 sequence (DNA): TGTGCCAGCGGACAGGGCCCTAATGATTCACCCCTCCACTTT. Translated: CASGQGPNDSPLHF. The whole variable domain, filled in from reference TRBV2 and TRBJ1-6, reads EPEVTQTPSHQVTQMGQEVILRCVPISNHLYFYWYRQILGQKVEFLVSFYNNEISEKSEIFDDQFSVERPDGSNFTLKIRSTKLEDSAMYFCASGQGPNDSPLHFGNGTRLTVT.

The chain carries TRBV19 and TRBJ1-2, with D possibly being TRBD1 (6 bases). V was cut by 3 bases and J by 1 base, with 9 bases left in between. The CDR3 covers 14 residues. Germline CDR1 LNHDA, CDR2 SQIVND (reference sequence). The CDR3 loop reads CASSISDSNYGYTF. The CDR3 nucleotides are TGTGCCAGTAGTATTTCGGACAGTAACTATGGCTACACCTTC. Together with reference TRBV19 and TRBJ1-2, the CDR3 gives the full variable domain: DGGITQSPKYLFRKEGQNVTLSCEQNLNHDAMYWYRQDPGQGLRLIYYSQIVNDFQKGDIAEGYSVSREKKESFPLTVTSAQKNPTAFYLCASSISDSNYGYTFGSGTRLTVV.

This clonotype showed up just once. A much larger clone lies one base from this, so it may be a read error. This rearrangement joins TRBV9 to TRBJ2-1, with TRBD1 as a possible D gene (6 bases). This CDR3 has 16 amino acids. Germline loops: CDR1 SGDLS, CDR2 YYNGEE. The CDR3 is CASSASTGRAYNGQFF. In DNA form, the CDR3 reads TGTGCCAGCAGCGCCTCGACAGGTAGGGCCTACAATGGGCAGTTCTTC.

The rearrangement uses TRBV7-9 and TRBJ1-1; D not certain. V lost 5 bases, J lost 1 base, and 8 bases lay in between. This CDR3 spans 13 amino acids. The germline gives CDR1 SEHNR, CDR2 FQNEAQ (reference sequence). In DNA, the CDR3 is TGTGCCAGCAGCGCTGAATCGAACACTGAAGCTTTCTTT. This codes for CASSAESNTEAFF.